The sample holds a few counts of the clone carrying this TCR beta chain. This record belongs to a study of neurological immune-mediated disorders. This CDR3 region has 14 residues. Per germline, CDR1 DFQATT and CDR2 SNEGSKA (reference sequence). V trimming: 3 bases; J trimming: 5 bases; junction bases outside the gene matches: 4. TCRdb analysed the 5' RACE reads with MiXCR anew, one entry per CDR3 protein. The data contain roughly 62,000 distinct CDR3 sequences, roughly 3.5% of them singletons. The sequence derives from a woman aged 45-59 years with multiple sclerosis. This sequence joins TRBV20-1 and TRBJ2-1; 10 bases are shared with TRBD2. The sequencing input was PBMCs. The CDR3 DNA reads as TGCAGTGCTAGCCCTAGCGGGGGTAACAATGAGCAGTTCTTC. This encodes CSASPSGGNNEQFF.